The 22 T cell receptor beta chains reported below all come from one sample, sequenced in a study of T cell responses to AZD1222 COVID-19 vaccine. Sequenced by immunoSEQ multiplex PCR; TCRdb stores in-frame clones only, minus some. The sample records around 140,000 clones, approximately 92% being singletons. This material consisted of peripheral blood, taken on day 0 of AZD1222 vaccination. The receptors here all came from an adult in good health.

The CDR3 loop is CASSSLLADRKREAFF. The CDR3 DNA reads as TGTGCCAGCAGTTCGCTCCTTGCGGACCGAAAGAGGGAAGCTTTCTTT. V is TRBV6-5 and J is TRBJ1-1; D not certain. Germline CDR1 reads MNHEY; CDR2 reads SVGAGI. This CDR3 comprises 16 residues. Trimming removed 4 bases from V and 8 bases from J, with 23 bases in between.

V usage is TRBV7-9 and J usage is TRBJ2-3; 10 bases map to TRBD1. Losses at the gene ends were 4 bases for V and 4 bases for J; bases not matched to a gene: 5. The CDR3 contains 15 residues. CDR1 is SEHNR and CDR2 is FQNEAQ in the germline V gene (reference sequence). The CDR3 sequence: CASSSWGQGPDTQYF. The CDR3 region has the DNA TGTGCCAGCAGCTCGTGGGGACAGGGGCCAGATACGCAGTATTTT.

The J gene is TRBJ2-2, the V gene TRBV19; 7 bases line up with TRBD1. The length of the CDR3 is 14 residues. CDR1 and CDR2 from the germline V gene are LNHDA and SQIVND (reference sequence). The V and J ends lost 4 bases and 5 bases, in that order; junction bases with no gene match: 4. CDR3 nucleotide sequence: TGTGCCAGTAGTAGTGACAGGGTTACCGGGGAGCTGTTTTTT. Translated, it gives CASSSDRVTGELFF. Full variable domain (rest looked up from reference TRBV19 and TRBJ2-2): DGGITQSPKYLFRKEGQNVTLSCEQNLNHDAMYWYRQDPGQGLRLIYYSQIVNDFQKGDIAEGYSVSREKKESFPLTVTSAQKNPTAFYLCASSSDRVTGELFFGEGSRLTVL.

The rearrangement uses TRBV28 and TRBJ2-3; 10 nucleotides line up with TRBD2. Germline V gene data show CDR1 as MDHEN and CDR2 as SYDVKM. After removal of 4 bases from V and 1 base from J, the junction contained 8 bases not matched to a gene. This CDR3 contains 17 residues. As DNA, the CDR3 is TGTGCCAGCAGTTCGTCCAGCGGGAGGGCCCGCACAGATACGCAGTATTTT. Protein: CASSSSSGRARTDTQYF.

The chain carries TRBV5-8 and TRBJ2-3; 8 positions agree with TRBD1. Germline V CDR1 and CDR2: SGHTS, YDEGEE. V shed 3 bases and J 6 bases; nucleotides not matched to a gene: 0. The CDR3 runs 12 residues. The CDR3 sequence is CASSWTGDTQYF. The CDR3 region has the DNA TGTGCCAGCAGCTGGACAGGGGATACGCAGTATTTT.

This clone was observed once. The rearrangement joins TRBV28 to TRBJ2-3; the D is unclear. The V gene's germline CDR1 is MDHEN and CDR2 SYDVKM. This CDR3 spans 13 amino acids. V lost 2 bases to trimming and J lost 3 bases, with 6 bases between them. The CDR3 DNA sequence: TGTGCCAGCAGTTTAGTATCTACAGATACGCAGTATTTT. Residues: CASSLVSTDTQYF.

The rearrangement uses TRBV6-1 and TRBJ1-2; D call uncertain. Germline V gives CDR1 MNHNS, CDR2 SASEGT. The CDR3 consists of 12 residues. Trimming shortened V by 1 base and J by 2 bases, and 2 bases separated the two germline ends. The CDR3 loop is CASSEGNYGYTF. DNA for the CDR3: TGTGCCAGCAGTGAAGGAAACTATGGCTACACCTTC.

V gene TRBV2 combines with J gene TRBJ1-6; D not resolved. Germline assignment: CDR1 SNHLY and CDR2 FYNNEI. V shed 8 bases and J shed 6 bases, with 14 bases lying between them. The CDR3 totals 14 residues. The CDR3 here is CASSGARVNSPLHF. The CDR3 nucleotides are TGTGCCAGCTCTGGAGCGAGGGTTAATTCACCCCTCCACTTT.

V is TRBV9 and J is TRBJ2-5; tentative D call: TRBD1 (6 bases). Trimming removed 5 bases from V and 3 bases from J, with 8 bases in between. The CDR3 has 12 amino acids. Germline loops: CDR1 SGDLS, CDR2 YYNGEE. The DNA for the CDR3 is TGTGCCAGCAGTCGACAGGAAGAGACCCAGTACTTC. Its translation is CASSRQEETQYF. Drawing the rest from reference TRBV9 and TRBJ2-5, the complete variable domain is DSGVTQTPKHLITATGQRVTLRCSPRSGDLSVYWYQQSLDQGLQFLIQYYNGEERAKGNILERFSAQQFPDLHSELNLSSLELGDSALYFCASSRQEETQYFGPGTRLLVL.

V is TRBV6-5 and J is TRBJ1-3, with 8 bases identical to TRBD1. This CDR3 spans 13 amino acids. CDR1 is MNHEY and CDR2 is SVGAGI in the germline V gene. V was clipped by 6 bases and J by 6 bases; unmatched bases: 4. CDR3 coding DNA: TGTGCCAGCAGCCCGGACAGGGCAAACACCATATATTTT. This encodes CASSPDRANTIYF.

CDR3 sequence: CASSEPLDRGLYNEQFF. DNA for the CDR3: TGCGCCAGCAGTGAGCCGCTAGACAGGGGGCTTTACAATGAGCAGTTCTTC. The J gene is TRBJ2-1, the V gene TRBV10-2; the match to TRBD1 covers 10 bases. This CDR3 has 17 amino acids. The germline CDR1 and CDR2 sequences are WSHSY and SAAADI. J was trimmed by 4 bases and V by 2 bases; bases with no gene match: 8.

The J gene is TRBJ1-4, the V gene TRBV12-3 or TRBV12-4; D unclear. V shed 5 bases and J shed 16 bases, with 20 bases lying between them. This CDR3 contains 13 residues. The CDR3 here is CASSAKTTGSPFF. In nucleotides, the CDR3 is TGTGCCAGCAGTGCCAAGACCACGGGATCCCCGTTTTTT.

This chain uses TRBV27 with TRBJ2-1, with a possible D match to TRBD2 (6 bases). V lost 5 bases and J 4 bases, leaving 9 bases between the germline ends. The CDR3 extends over 13 amino acids. CDR1 MNHEY and CDR2 SMNVEV come from the germline V gene (reference sequence). CDR3 bases: TGTGCCAGCAGTGAGCGGGCTTACAATGAGCAGTTCTTC. This codes for CASSERAYNEQFF.

CDR3 protein: CASSPFGQKQYF. Written as DNA, the CDR3 is TGCGCCAGCAGCCCCTTTGGACAGAAGCAGTATTTT. The rearrangement joins TRBV4-1 to TRBJ2-3; D may be TRBD1 (6 bases). There are 12 residues in the CDR3. Germline lookup yields CDR1 MGHRA and CDR2 YSYEKL. Trimming cost V 4 bases and J 11 bases, with 13 bases left between them.

The chain uses TRBV10-3 and TRBJ1-1; TRBD1 matches at 9 bases. The CDR3 consists of 15 residues. CDR1 and CDR2 from the germline V gene are ENHRY and SYGVKD. V dropped 4 bases and J dropped 1; count of bases not matched to a gene: 4. This CDR3 is CAISAGQGSNTEAFF. CDR3 sequence (DNA): TGTGCCATCAGTGCGGGACAGGGATCGAACACTGAAGCTTTCTTT.

Worth noting for this clone: Germline is not matched at one junction end, which may reflect a read error. The chain couples TRBV27 to TRBJ1-2, with TRBD1 identical over 9 bases. The CDR3 extends over 14 amino acids. The germline V gene has CDR1 MNHEY and CDR2 SMNVEV (reference sequence). Here the CDR3 DNA reads TGTGCCTGCAGTTTATTTGGGGACAGGGATGGCTACACCTTC. It specifies CACSLFGDRDGYTF.

This chain uses TRBV7-2 with TRBJ2-7; 7 bases agree with TRBD1. CDR1 is SGHTA, CDR2 FQGNSA, per germline. V lost 5 bases and J lost 0; bases outside the gene matches: 10. The CDR3 is made up of 16 amino acids. CDR3 region: CASSPDGQVLSYEQYF. In DNA form, the CDR3 reads TGTGCCAGCAGCCCCGACGGACAGGTTCTCTCCTACGAGCAGTACTTC.

CDR3 residues: CASSLWDPWAEAFF. The CDR3 nucleotides read TGTGCCAGCAGCTTGTGGGACCCTTGGGCTGAAGCTTTCTTT. This sequence joins TRBV7-9 and TRBJ1-1, with a weak D call TRBD1 (5 bases). Germline V CDR1 and CDR2: SEHNR, FQNEAQ (reference sequence). The V end was cut by 3 bases, the J end by 6 bases, with 14 bases between. CDR3 length: 14 residues.

This clone was counted a few times. The chain's CDR3 is CASSPLYSAQGYSGIYEQYF. The CDR3 nucleotides are TGTGCCAGCTCACCACTTTATTCTGCACAGGGCTACAGCGGAATCTACGAGCAGTACTTC. The chain couples TRBV18 to TRBJ2-7; tentatively, D is TRBD1 (6 bases). The CDR3 extends over 20 amino acids. Germline loops: CDR1 KGHSH, CDR2 LQKENI. The ends were cut back, 1 base at V and 3 bases at J, with 28 bases in the middle.

The J gene is TRBJ2-3, the V gene TRBV11-2, with 7 bases lining up with TRBD1. CDR1 is SGHAT, CDR2 FQNNGV, per germline. There are 16 residues in the CDR3. With V trimmed by 3 bases and J by 4 bases, 10 bases remained unmatched. The CDR3 region is CASSLGQSPFADTQYF. The CDR3 nucleotides read TGTGCCAGCAGCTTGGGACAGTCGCCATTCGCAGATACGCAGTATTTT.

This chain connects TRBV27 to TRBJ2-3, with D possibly called TRBD1 or TRBD2 (5 bases each). The CDR3 contains 13 residues. V dropped 1 base and J dropped 4 bases, with 6 bases sitting between them. The germline V gene has CDR1 MNHEY and CDR2 SMNVEV (reference sequence). CDR3 region: CASSLLGPDTQYF. Here the CDR3 DNA reads TGTGCCAGCAGTTTATTGGGACCAGATACGCAGTATTTT.

The chain uses TRBV9 and TRBJ2-1; D perhaps matches TRBD2 (6 bases). Trimming shortened V by 0 bases and J by 9 bases, and 10 bases separated the two germline ends. From germline, CDR1 is SGDLS and CDR2 YYNGEE. The CDR3 loop spans 13 amino acids. CDR3 DNA: TGTGCCAGCAGCGTAGTTGGGGGGAGTGAGCAGTTCTTC. Translating it yields CASSVVGGSEQFF.